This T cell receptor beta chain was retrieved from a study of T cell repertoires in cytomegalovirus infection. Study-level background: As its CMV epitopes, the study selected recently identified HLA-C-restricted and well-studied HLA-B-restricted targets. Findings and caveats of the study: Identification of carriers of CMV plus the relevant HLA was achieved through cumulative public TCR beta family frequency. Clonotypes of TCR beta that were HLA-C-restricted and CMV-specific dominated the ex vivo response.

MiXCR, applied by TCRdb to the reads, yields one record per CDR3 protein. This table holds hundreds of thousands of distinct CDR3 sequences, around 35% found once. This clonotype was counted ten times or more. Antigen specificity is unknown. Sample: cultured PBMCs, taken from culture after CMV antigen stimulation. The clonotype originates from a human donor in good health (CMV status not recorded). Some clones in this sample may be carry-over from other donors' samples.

CDR3 sequence: CASSLNSGTGVGFNEQFF. DNA of the CDR3: TGTGCCAGCAGCTTAAATTCGGGGACAGGGGTAGGTTTTAATGAGCAGTTCTTC. The chain has TRBV7-2 and TRBJ2-1; 10 bases match TRBD1. This CDR3 has 18 residues. From germline, CDR1 is SGHTA and CDR2 FQGNSA. V dropped 2 bases and J dropped 7; count of bases not matched to a gene: 14.